This T cell receptor beta chain was sequenced in a study of shared clonotypes between healthy human individuals. Method: immunoSEQ multiplex PCR; TCRdb's copy keeps in-frame clones and lacks some. There are 2 million to 2.5 million clones in the sample; roughly 94% occur only once, and about 1.1% lies in the top ten. Naive CD8 cells lacked CD45RO, underwent positive selection for CCR7 and left out terminally differentiated effector memory CD45RA+ cells. Adult Caucasians living in Nashville, Tennessee made up all of the donors. Germline-derived CDR1 and CDR2 are MRHNA and SNTAGT. With 6 bases removed from V and 0 bases from J, the gap between germline ends came to 8 bases. The CDR3 spans 13 residues.

V gene TRBV6-4 combines with J gene TRBJ1-1; D not certain. The source of this sequence is a man aged 18 to 30 in good health. Sequencing was carried out using naive CD8+ T cells sorted from blood. The CDR3 DNA is TGTGCCAGCAGGATGAGAATGAACACTGAAGCTTTCTTT. It encodes CASRMRMNTEAFF.